The rows below give T cell receptor beta chains drawn from one sample of a study of T cell responses to AZD1222 COVID-19 vaccine. The repertoire was sequenced with immunoSEQ multiplex PCR; TCRdb's copy has only in-frame clones and lacks some. The sample holds approximately 150,000 clones; 90% are singletons and the top ten take around 6.3%. This sample comprised peripheral blood, obtained 28 days after the second AZD1222 dose. Source of these receptors: an adult who received the AZD1222 COVID-19 vaccine. Both conserved end residues are part of each CDR3. A D gene is named only where the DNA matches it firmly. Clone size is not always given. Where it is, it says once, few, many or a class for expanded clones.

clone_size: .
v_call: TRBV7-3
j_call: TRBJ1-3
d_call: .
cdr3_aa: CASSPEGAGNTIYF
cdr3_nt: TGTGCCAGCAGCCCCGAGGGGGCTGGAAACACCATATATTTT

clone_size: .
v_call: TRBV28
j_call: TRBJ1-1
d_call: .
cdr3_aa: CASSLSRGEAFF
cdr3_nt: TGTGCCAGCAGTTTAAGTCGGGGTGAAGCTTTCTTT

clone_size: .
v_call: TRBV6-5
j_call: TRBJ2-7
d_call: .
cdr3_aa: CASKLHRNSYEQYF
cdr3_nt: TGTGCCAGCAAGTTACATCGGAACTCCTACGAGCAGTACTTC

clone_size: .
v_call: TRBV10-2
j_call: TRBJ2-3
d_call: .
cdr3_aa: CASKSGSTDTQYF
cdr3_nt: TGCGCCAGTAAAAGCGGGAGCACAGATACGCAGTATTTT

clone_size: .
v_call: TRBV28
j_call: TRBJ2-3
d_call: TRBD1
cdr3_aa: CASSLPPPTGGSRDTQYF
cdr3_nt: TGTGCCAGCAGTTTACCACCCCCCACAGGGGGCAGTAGAGATACGCAGTATTTT

clone_size: .
v_call: TRBV4-1
j_call: TRBJ2-3
d_call: TRBD2
cdr3_aa: CASSQVSLAGEDTQYF
cdr3_nt: TGCGCCAGCAGCCAAGTCTCACTAGCGGGGGAGGATACGCAGTATTTT

clone_size: once
v_call: TRBV3-1/TRBV3-2
j_call: TRBJ1-2
d_call: .
cdr3_aa: CASSQDLGSYGYTF
cdr3_nt: TGTGCCAGCAGCCAAGATCTGGGTTCTTATGGCTACACCTTC

clone_size: .
v_call: TRBV6-5
j_call: TRBJ1-1
d_call: .
cdr3_aa: CASGLSINPKEAFF
cdr3_nt: TGTGCCAGCGGCCTTTCTATAAACCCGAAGGAAGCTTTCTTT

clone_size: few
v_call: TRBV19
j_call: TRBJ2-7
d_call: .
cdr3_aa: CASSITAGYEQYF
cdr3_nt: TGTGCCAGTAGTATCACTGCGGGCTACGAGCAGTACTTC

clone_size: few
v_call: TRBV28
j_call: TRBJ1-6
d_call: .
cdr3_aa: CASSPTSQGSRSPLHF
cdr3_nt: TGTGCCAGCAGCCCAACTAGCCAGGGCTCACGTTCACCCCTCCACTTT

clone_size: .
v_call: TRBV6-5
j_call: TRBJ2-5
d_call: .
cdr3_aa: CASSYSTGRGKVQYF
cdr3_nt: TGTGCCAGCAGTTACTCGACCGGCAGGGGAAAGGTCCAGTACTTC

clone_size: once
v_call: TRBV19
j_call: TRBJ1-2
d_call: TRBD1
cdr3_aa: CASSPTGTGGYTF
cdr3_nt: TGTGCCAGTAGCCCAACCGGGACAGGGGGCTACACCTTC

clone_size: .
v_call: TRBV6-1
j_call: TRBJ1-3
d_call: .
cdr3_aa: CASSELRAPVRLNTIYF
cdr3_nt: TGTGCCAGCAGTGAACTCCGGGCCCCCGTTCGCTTAAACACCATATATTTT

clone_size: once
v_call: TRBV5-1
j_call: TRBJ1-3
d_call: .
cdr3_aa: CASSLGGYISGNTIYF
cdr3_nt: TGCGCCAGCAGCTTGGGCGGATACATCTCTGGAAACACCATATATTTT

clone_size: .
v_call: TRBV7-2
j_call: TRBJ2-4
d_call: TRBD2
cdr3_aa: CASSSVAGGNIQYF
cdr3_nt: TGTGCCAGCAGCTCCGTAGCGGGAGGAAACATTCAGTACTTC

clone_size: .
v_call: TRBV28
j_call: TRBJ1-4
d_call: .
cdr3_aa: CASSFLGQGNEKLFF
cdr3_nt: TGTGCCAGCAGTTTCTTGGGGCAGGGTAATGAAAAACTGTTTTTT

clone_size: .
v_call: TRBV7-2
j_call: TRBJ2-7
d_call: .
cdr3_aa: CASSLLHSFPGEQYF
cdr3_nt: TGTGCCAGCAGCTTATTGCATAGCTTCCCCGGGGAGCAGTACTTC

clone_size: .
v_call: TRBV7-9
j_call: TRBJ1-1
d_call: TRBD1
cdr3_aa: CASRGGQGKTEAFF
cdr3_nt: TGTGCCAGCAGAGGGGGACAGGGGAAGACTGAAGCTTTCTTT

clone_size: once
v_call: TRBV6-2/TRBV6-3
j_call: TRBJ1-3
d_call: .
cdr3_aa: CASSRVTASGNTIYF
cdr3_nt: TGTGCCAGCAGTCGTGTAACAGCCTCTGGAAACACCATATATTTT

clone_size: .
v_call: TRBV25-1
j_call: TRBJ2-3
d_call: .
cdr3_aa: CASSEGGQYTDTQYF
cdr3_nt: TGTGCCAGCAGTGAGGGCGGGCAATACACAGATACGCAGTATTTT

clone_size: .
v_call: TRBV21-1
j_call: TRBJ1-4
d_call: .
cdr3_aa: CASSLSGTGEKLFF
cdr3_nt: TGTGCCAGCAGTCTTTCTGGGACGGGAGAAAAACTGTTTTTT

clone_size: few
v_call: TRBV7-2
j_call: TRBJ2-1
d_call: TRBD1
cdr3_aa: CASSSGQGASEQFF
cdr3_nt: TGTGCCAGCAGCTCGGGACAGGGGGCATCTGAGCAGTTCTTC

clone_size: .
v_call: TRBV19
j_call: TRBJ1-6
d_call: TRBD1
cdr3_aa: CASSMDRVLPLHF
cdr3_nt: TGTGCCAGTAGTATGGACAGGGTCCTACCCCTCCACTTT

clone_size: .
v_call: TRBV19
j_call: TRBJ1-4
d_call: .
cdr3_aa: CASSMAGATNEKLFF
cdr3_nt: TGTGCCAGTAGTATGGCCGGGGCCACTAATGAAAAACTGTTTTTT

clone_size: once
v_call: TRBV28
j_call: TRBJ1-1
d_call: .
cdr3_aa: CASSLAFQGFEAFF
cdr3_nt: TGTGCCAGCAGTTTAGCATTTCAAGGATTTGAAGCTTTCTTT

clone_size: .
v_call: TRBV6-6
j_call: TRBJ1-5
d_call: TRBD1
cdr3_aa: CASSYLGTGSQPQHF
cdr3_nt: TGTGCCAGCAGTTACTTGGGGACAGGGAGTCAGCCCCAGCATTTT

clone_size: .
v_call: TRBV6-5
j_call: TRBJ2-7
d_call: TRBD1
cdr3_aa: CASRLDRGTYEQYF
cdr3_nt: TGTGCCAGCAGATTAGACAGGGGGACCTACGAGCAGTACTTC

clone_size: once
v_call: TRBV23-1
j_call: TRBJ1-2
d_call: .
cdr3_aa: CASSRAGGGGDGYTF
cdr3_nt: TGCGCCAGCAGTCGGGCGGGCGGGGGCGGTGATGGCTACACCTTC

clone_size: .
v_call: TRBV28
j_call: TRBJ1-1
d_call: .
cdr3_aa: CASSQGRFEAFF
cdr3_nt: TGTGCCAGCAGTCAAGGACGGTTCGAAGCTTTCTTT

clone_size: .
v_call: TRBV6-1
j_call: TRBJ2-1
d_call: TRBD2
cdr3_aa: CASSHRRGADNEQFF
cdr3_nt: TGTGCCAGCAGCCACCGGCGGGGGGCGGACAATGAGCAGTTCTTC

clone_size: .
v_call: TRBV19
j_call: TRBJ2-2
d_call: .
cdr3_aa: CASSIFGSANTGELFF
cdr3_nt: TGTGCCAGTAGTATTTTCGGCAGCGCGAACACCGGGGAGCTGTTTTTT

clone_size: .
v_call: TRBV19
j_call: TRBJ2-7
d_call: .
cdr3_aa: CASSIASGEVYEQYF
cdr3_nt: TGTGCCAGTAGTATTGCGAGCGGAGAGGTTTACGAGCAGTACTTC